Presented here are 12 T cell receptor beta chains from one specimen sequenced in a study of blood T cell repertoires in COVID-19. Profiled with immunoSEQ multiplex PCR; TCRdb holds only in-frame clones, not every one. Of 130,000 to 150,000 clones in the sample, about 86% were seen once. Material for sequencing was peripheral blood. The source is a woman aged 50 to 65 with active or convalescent COVID-19.

The CDR3 sequence: CASSRGQGDEQYF. Here the CDR3 DNA reads TGTGCCAGCAGCAGGGGACAGGGGGACGAGCAGTACTTC. The rearrangement uses TRBV6-5 and TRBJ2-7, with 11 positions matching TRBD1. The CDR3 extends over 13 amino acids. The junction had 3 bases not matched to a gene; V was cut back by 6 bases and J by 5 bases. Germline V gene lookup returns CDR1 MNHEY and CDR2 SVGAGI.

V gene TRBV6-5 combines with J gene TRBJ1-1; 10 bases line up with TRBD1. Trimming at V came to 6 bases and at J to 4 bases, leaving 5 bases not matched to a gene. The CDR3 sequence is 14 residues long. Germline-derived CDR1 and CDR2 are MNHEY and SVGAGI. CDR3 DNA: TGTGCCAGCAGCGAGGGACAGGGGTTCACTGAAGCTTTCTTT. Its protein product is CASSEGQGFTEAFF.

The chain combines TRBV27 with TRBJ2-7; 11 bases are a match to TRBD1. V lost 5 bases and J lost 4; bases outside the gene matches: 10. Looked up from germline, CDR1 is MNHEY and CDR2 is SMNVEV (reference sequence). The CDR3 is 16 amino acids. CDR3 in amino acids: CASSRTAGTGGYEQYF. CDR3 DNA sequence: TGTGCCAGCAGTCGAACCGCCGGGACAGGGGGTTACGAGCAGTACTTC.

The V and J genes are TRBV27 and TRBJ1-1, with TRBD1 matching 9 bases. The J segment lost 7 bases and the V segment lost 4 bases, leaving 13 bases of the junction unmatched. This CDR3 is 16 amino acids long. Germline CDR1 is MNHEY and CDR2 is SMNVEV (reference sequence). This chain's CDR3 is CASSSLPGQGAVEAFF. CDR3 coding DNA: TGTGCCAGCAGTTCCTTACCGGGACAGGGTGCTGTTGAAGCTTTCTTT.

The rearrangement joins TRBV7-9 to TRBJ2-1; D is unclear. Germline lookup yields CDR1 SEHNR and CDR2 FQNEAQ (reference sequence). The CDR3 spans 13 residues. The V gene lost 5 bases and the J gene lost 1 base, with 6 bases spanning the gap. CDR3 nucleotide sequence: TGTGCCAGCAGCCCTAAATCCTACAATGAGCAGTTCTTC. Translating gives CASSPKSYNEQFF.

The rearrangement uses TRBV5-1 and TRBJ1-2; D is undetermined. The ends were cut back, 0 bases at V and 3 bases at J, with 18 bases in the middle. The length of the CDR3 is 17 residues. Germline CDR1 is SGHRS and CDR2 is YFSETQ. CDR3 coding DNA: TGCGCCAGCAGCTTGGCCTCGGGGTCCCCATTGGACTATGGCTACACCTTC. The encoded protein is CASSLASGSPLDYGYTF.

This chain joins TRBV3-1 (or the pseudogene TRBV3-2) and TRBJ2-1; 7 nucleotides align to TRBD2. Germline trimming cut 0 bases from V and 15 bases from J; bases unmatched to any gene: 14. Looked up from germline, CDR1 is LGHDT and CDR2 is YNNKEL (reference sequence). This CDR3 is built from 15 residues. The CDR3 here is CASSQEGLGNSIWFF. CDR3 sequence (DNA): TGTGCCAGCAGCCAAGAAGGACTAGGAAATTCTATTTGGTTCTTC.

J is TRBJ1-1 and V is TRBV5-5, with 7 bases fitting TRBD1. The CDR3 is made up of 15 amino acids. Germline CDR1 and CDR2: SGHKS and YYEKEE (reference sequence). Losses at the gene ends were 2 bases for V and 1 base for J; bases not matched to a gene: 5. The CDR3 is CASSFGGGANTEAFF. The CDR3, as DNA: TGTGCCAGCAGCTTCGGAGGGGGCGCGAACACTGAAGCTTTCTTT.

The chain employs TRBV30 and TRBJ1-5; a possible D gene is TRBD1 (6 bases). The germline V gene encodes CDR1 GTSNPN and CDR2 SVGIG (reference sequence). The CDR3 is 13 amino acids. Trimming removed 1 base from V and 5 bases from J, with 9 bases in between. In nucleotides, the CDR3 is TGTGCCTGGAGTGACAGGGCTGATCAGCCCCAGCATTTT. Residues: CAWSDRADQPQHF.

The chain recombines TRBV7-8 with TRBJ2-3; TRBD2 matches at 7 bases. V trimming: 5 bases; J trimming: 2 bases; junction bases outside the gene matches: 13. Looked up from germline, CDR1 is SGHVS and CDR2 is FQNEAQ. The CDR3 has 17 amino acids. The CDR3, as DNA: TGTGCCAGCAGCCCGCTACTAGCGAGCCTATACACAGATACGCAGTATTTT. Its translation is CASSPLLASLYTDTQYF.

The genes are TRBV5-1 and TRBJ2-3; D is uncertain. The CDR3 consists of 14 residues. The germline gives CDR1 SGHRS, CDR2 YFSETQ. Between the trimmed V and J ends, which lost 1 base and 0 bases, there was a span of 6 bases. Here the CDR3 DNA reads TGCGCCAGCAGCTTGTCCGGGAGCACAGATACGCAGTATTTT. This gives the protein CASSLSGSTDTQYF. The variable domain in full, with the rest retrieved from reference TRBV5-1 and TRBJ2-3, is KAGVTQTPRYLIKTRGQQVTLSCSPISGHRSVSWYQQTPGQGLQFLFEYFSETQRNKGNFPGRFSGRQFSNSRSEMNVSTLELGDSALYLCASSLSGSTDTQYFGPGTRLTVL.

The gene calls are TRBV4-2 and TRBJ2-3; 7 bases fit TRBD2. The CDR3 is 15 amino acids. Trimming removed 1 base from V and 2 bases from J; junction bases left unmatched: 3. CDR1 is LGHNA, CDR2 YNFKEQ, per germline. The CDR3 bases are TGTGCCAGCAGCCAAGTAGAGCGGGACACAGATACGCAGTATTTT. Its protein product is CASSQVERDTDTQYF.